This T cell receptor beta chain was captured in a study of blood T cell repertoires in COVID-19. Across the whole study: Acute-phase and convalescent COVID-19 samples originated in the United States, Italy and Spain. From T cells, B-cell-depleted T cells, or PBMCs came the material, which was cDNA or gDNA.

Per the study methods: Reference gene primer amplification in the assay estimated nucleated cell counts. Assay used: immunoSEQ multiplex PCR; TCRdb lists only in-frame clones, some missing. V and J calls and clone size are as listed in that table; D and trimming were resolved from the DNA. The table lists more than 13,000 clones, less than 95% of them singletons, with over 6.5% in the top ten. Sequencing input: peripheral blood. This clonotype was sampled from a human donor in a cohort sampled during active COVID-19.

The CDR3 protein is CASVSGNAGQETQYF. DNA for the CDR3: TGTGCCAGTGTCTCGGGCAACGCGGGGCAAGAGACCCAGTACTTC. The J gene is TRBJ2-5, the V gene TRBV6-5; the D gene is possibly TRBD2 (6 bases). This CDR3 region has 15 residues. The germline V and J ends were trimmed by 9 bases and 2 bases, with 19 bases remaining between them. The germline V gene has CDR1 MNHEY and CDR2 SVGAGI.